A selection of T cell receptor beta chains follows, all from one sample in a study of CD8 T cells in Susac syndrome. MiXCR was run by TCRdb on the immunoSEQ multiplex PCR reads, yielding one entry per CDR3 protein. The sample carries about 430,000 distinct CDR3 sequences, 85% to 90% recorded once. The sample consisted of CD8+ T cells from PBMCs. The receptors stem from a human donor with multiple sclerosis. CDR3s include the opening cysteine and the closing phenylalanine or tryptophan. The D gene is left open where the match is weak. Rows give clone size only sometimes, using once, few, many, or a class for an expanded clone.

cdr3_aa cdr3_nt d_call clone_size j_call v_call
CASSSPAGTEQYF TGTGCCAGCAGCTCACCGGCGGGGACCGAGCAGTACTTC NA NA TRBJ2-7 TRBV5-8
CASSQAINEQFF TGTGCCAGCAGCCAAGCGATAAATGAGCAGTTCTTC NA NA TRBJ2-1 TRBV12-3/TRBV12-4
CASRLLPGSPEAFF TGTGCCAGCAGGCTCCTCCCAGGGTCCCCTGAAGCTTTCTTT NA NA TRBJ1-1 TRBV27
CASLPGYTGELFF TGCGCCAGCCTCCCCGGTTACACCGGGGAGCTGTTTTTT NA NA TRBJ2-2 TRBV5-1
CASSSGPEVFF TGTGCCAGCAGCAGCGGGCCCGAGGTTTTCTTT NA NA TRBJ1-1 TRBV9
CASSYVGGVNYNEQFF TGTGCCAGCAGCTACGTCGGAGGGGTGAACTACAATGAGCAGTTCTTC NA NA TRBJ2-1 TRBV7-9
CASSQENLAGNTDTQYF TGTGCCAGCAGCCAAGAAAACCTAGCGGGAAACACAGATACGCAGTATTTT TRBD2 NA TRBJ2-3 TRBV3-1
CASSEGLGKAF TGTGCCAGCAGTGAAGGATTGGGCAAAGCCTTC NA few TRBJ1-2 TRBV6-1
CASSQQGPEVEQFF TGCGCCAGCAGCCAGCAAGGGCCAGAGGTTGAGCAGTTCTTC NA NA TRBJ2-1 TRBV4-1
CASSLAGTGFMDEQFF TGTGCCAGCAGTTTGGCCGGGACAGGGTTTATGGATGAGCAGTTCTTC TRBD1 once TRBJ2-1 TRBV12-3/TRBV12-4
CTSSFSQGTIEQYF TGTACCAGCAGTTTTTCCCAGGGGACTATTGAGCAGTACTTC NA NA TRBJ2-7 TRBV27
CASIPGGQGSTDTQYF TGTGCCAGCATCCCTGGCGGACAGGGTAGCACAGATACGCAGTATTTT TRBD1 NA TRBJ2-3 TRBV27
CASSSHLPEQFF TGTGCCAGCAGTTCACATTTGCCTGAACAGTTCTTC NA once TRBJ2-1 TRBV7-9
CASSEGRTGYSNQPQHF TGTGCCAGCAGTGAAGGAAGGACGGGCTATAGCAATCAGCCCCAGCATTTT NA NA TRBJ1-5 TRBV6-1
CSARAATGRKDYGYTF TGCAGTGCTAGAGCGGCGACAGGGAGGAAGGATTATGGCTACACCTTC TRBD1 NA TRBJ1-2 TRBV20-1
CASSPQAFIDEQYF TGTGCCAGCAGTCCTCAGGCGTTCATCGACGAGCAGTACTTC NA NA TRBJ2-7 TRBV12-3/TRBV12-4
CSAREATVNTEAFF TGCAGTGCTAGAGAAGCGACAGTGAACACTGAAGCTTTCTTT NA NA TRBJ1-1 TRBV20-1
CASSLYRGRDTQYF TGTGCCAGCAGCCTGTACAGGGGTCGAGATACGCAGTATTTT TRBD1 once TRBJ2-3 TRBV14
CASSYAGGQAPSEQFF TGTGCCAGCAGCTACGCTGGGGGACAGGCCCCATCTGAGCAGTTCTTC TRBD1 NA TRBJ2-1 TRBV7-2
CASSEENLADEQYF TGTGCCAGCAGTGAAGAGAACCTAGCGGACGAGCAGTACTTC TRBD2 NA TRBJ2-7 TRBV6-1
CASSYSTDHYGYTF TGTGCCAGCAGTTACTCAACAGACCACTATGGCTACACCTTC NA NA TRBJ1-2 TRBV6-5
CASTDTLDGTGPTDTQYF TGTGCCAGCACAGACACCCTGGACGGGACAGGCCCCACAGATACGCAGTATTTT TRBD1 NA TRBJ2-3 TRBV6-1
CASGFDASYPYGYTF TGTGCTAGTGGTTTTGACGCCAGCTATCCGTATGGCTACACCTTC NA NA TRBJ1-2 TRBV12-5
CASSLGQDPNYGYTF TGCGCCAGCAGCTTGGGGCAGGACCCTAACTATGGCTACACCTTC NA NA TRBJ1-2 TRBV5-1
CASSLVWRCPGTTCTDTQYF TGTGCCAGCAGCTTGGTTTGGCGATGCCCCGGGACTACATGCACAGATACGCAGTATTTT TRBD2 NA TRBJ2-3 TRBV5-6
CASSFLPGQGYEAFF TGTGCCAGCAGCTTTCTCCCGGGACAGGGGTATGAAGCTTTCTTT TRBD1 NA TRBJ1-1 TRBV7-8
CASSPGLSSLYEQYF TGCGCCAGCAGCCCGGGACTTTCATCCCTCTACGAGCAGTACTTC NA NA TRBJ2-7 TRBV4-1
CASSLGEQSTEAFF TGTGCCAGCAGCTTGGGGGAACAGTCCACTGAAGCTTTCTTT NA NA TRBJ1-1 TRBV5-5
CASSPNDQEAFF TGCGCCAGCAGCCCAAATGACCAGGAAGCTTTCTTT NA NA TRBJ1-1 TRBV5-1
CSATSGGNSYEQYF TGCAGTGCAACCTCAGGGGGCAATTCCTACGAGCAGTACTTC TRBD1 NA TRBJ2-7 TRBV20-1
CSVEPRGVAGELFF TGCAGCGTTGAGCCACGTGGGGTGGCCGGGGAGCTGTTTTTT NA NA TRBJ2-2 TRBV29-1
CASSFGTYNEQFF TGTGCCAGCAGCTTTGGGACTTACAATGAGCAGTTCTTC NA few TRBJ2-1 TRBV5-6
CASTPGTSGYEQYF TGTGCCAGTACCCCCGGGACTAGCGGCTACGAGCAGTACTTC TRBD2 NA TRBJ2-7 TRBV19
CASRRGTSGLTDTQYF TGTGCCAGCAGGCGCGGGACTAGCGGACTCACAGATACGCAGTATTTT TRBD2 NA TRBJ2-3 TRBV7-9
CATLGGFNYGYTF TGTGCCACTCTAGGAGGATTCAACTATGGCTACACCTTC NA NA TRBJ1-2 TRBV19
CASSEPGNEQFF TGTGCCAGCAGTGAGCCCGGCAATGAGCAGTTCTTC NA few TRBJ2-1 TRBV6-1
CASSFLGPDRGPYYEQYF TGTGCCAGCAGTTTTCTGGGGCCCGATCGGGGACCCTACTACGAGCAGTACTTC NA NA TRBJ2-7 TRBV27
CAGSLAGQTNYGYTF TGCGCCGGCAGCTTGGCGGGACAGACTAACTATGGCTACACCTTC TRBD1 NA TRBJ1-2 TRBV5-1
CASSSERTGGRYEQYF TGTGCCAGCAGTTCCGAGCGGACAGGGGGCAGGTACGAGCAGTACTTC TRBD1 NA TRBJ2-7 TRBV27
CAWRARGLPEAFF TGTGCCTGGAGGGCCCGGGGGCTCCCTGAAGCTTTCTTT NA NA TRBJ1-1 TRBV30
CASRGGRSLNAEQFF TGTGCCAGCAGAGGGGGGCGGAGTTTAAACGCTGAGCAGTTCTTC NA NA TRBJ2-1 TRBV11-2
CASSTSVGGGYGYTF TGTGCCAGCAGTACCTCCGTCGGAGGGGGTTATGGCTACACCTTC NA once TRBJ1-2 TRBV6-5
CASSIDLASGRTVYEQYF TGTGCCAGTAGTATAGATCTGGCTAGCGGGAGGACGGTCTACGAGCAGTACTTC TRBD2 NA TRBJ2-7 TRBV19
CSVTGTGTTYEQYF TGCAGCGTGACCGGGACAGGGACTACCTACGAGCAGTACTTC TRBD1 NA TRBJ2-7 TRBV29-1
CASSPSATSGGETQYF TGTGCCAGCAGTCCTTCCGCGACTAGCGGGGGGGAGACCCAGTACTTC TRBD2 NA TRBJ2-5 TRBV6-4
CSVGGQGGSGGYTF TGCAGCGTTGGGGGACAGGGTGGCTCAGGGGGCTACACCTTC TRBD1 NA TRBJ1-2 TRBV29-1
CASSRDHYGYTF TGTGCCAGCAGTAGGGATCACTATGGCTACACCTTC NA NA TRBJ1-2 TRBV7-8
CSVEDLQAGIDYGYTF TGCAGCGTTGAAGATCTTCAGGCAGGGATCGACTATGGCTACACCTTC NA NA TRBJ1-2 TRBV29-1
CASSQVGDPSNQPQHF TGCGCCAGCAGCCAAGTCGGAGACCCTAGCAATCAGCCCCAGCATTTT NA NA TRBJ1-5 TRBV4-1
CASSIPRQEKHF TGTGCCAGTAGTATACCGCGACAGGAGAAGCATTTT NA NA TRBJ1-5 TRBV19
CASSPRGTRELRDEQFF TGCGCCAGCAGCCCACGGGGTACGCGGGAACTTAGGGATGAGCAGTTCTTC NA NA TRBJ2-1 TRBV4-1
CSARDPGQGRAEAFF TGCAGTGCTAGAGATCCTGGACAGGGACGGGCTGAAGCTTTCTTT TRBD1 NA TRBJ1-1 TRBV20-1
CASRESGLEAFF TGTGCCAGCAGGGAATCGGGGCTTGAAGCTTTCTTT NA NA TRBJ1-1 TRBV7-9
CASSTGDNSPLHF TGCGCCAGCAGCACAGGAGATAATTCACCCCTCCACTTT NA NA TRBJ1-6 TRBV10-2